This paragraph covers one TCR beta chain sequence. The antigen remains undetermined. This record comes from a study of cytomegalovirus exposure and HLA in healthy donors. The study, taken as a whole, reports: In vitro checks showed that a few CMV-associated chains really do target CMV antigens.

The assay was immunoSEQ multiplex PCR, and TCRdb's table has in-frame clones only and misses some. The data contain about 190,000 clones, 75% to 90% of them singletons. V was pared by 4 bases and J by 0 bases, with 5 bases of the junction left unmatched. This CDR3 is 16 amino acids long. Germline V gene data show CDR1 as SGHRS and CDR2 as YFSETQ. The TCR was taken from a man aged 18 to 30 in good health and CMV-seropositive. V and J are TRBV5-1 and TRBJ1-1, with 11 bases that match TRBD1. The source material was PBMCs. CDR3: CASSPGQGGVNTEAFF. DNA for the CDR3: TGCGCCAGCAGCCCGGGACAGGGGGGGGTGAACACTGAAGCTTTCTTT.